This TCR beta chain was recovered during a study of blood T cell repertoires in COVID-19. Study in general: The United States, Italy and Spain provided the acute and convalescent COVID-19 samples. From T cells, B-cell-depleted T cells, or PBMCs came the material, which was cDNA or gDNA.

Authors' analysis steps: Estimation of nucleated cell counts relied on the amplification of reference gene primers. TCRdb's table, derived via immunoSEQ multiplex PCR, lists solely in-frame clones and lacks some. The V and J calls and the clone size are those of that table, but D and trimming were determined from the DNA. In the table there are 25,000 to 35,000 clones, around nine tenths of which are singletons. The V segment lost 5 bases and the J segment 5 bases; nucleotides outside the gene matches: 8. Germline V gene data show CDR1 as SGHAT and CDR2 as FQNNGV. The CDR3 is 15 residues long. V usage is TRBV11-2 and J usage is TRBJ2-5, with 10 bases matching TRBD1. The sequencing input was peripheral blood. This sequence was found in a human donor in a cohort sampled during active COVID-19. CDR3 loop: CASSKTGTGVETQYF. The CDR3 DNA reads TGTGCCAGCAGCAAAACCGGGACAGGGGTCGAGACCCAGTACTTC.